This T cell receptor (beta chain) came from a study of CD4 T cells in relation to SARS-CoV-2 and coronaviruses (dated by TCRdb to 2020 to 2023). For the study in its entirety: In the ViraFEST assay, PBMCs were cultured with antigen for under 12 days, after which TCR beta CDR3s were sequenced to identify antigen-specific clonal expansions. A different TCR-beta assay, based on Illumina, was used to sequence expansion assays from other donors in the study. The Adaptive Biotechnologies TCR-sequencing kit was used to sequence samples from a few pre-COVID donors and the naive versus memory experiments, while other data came from Illumina-based sequencing. An HIV-1 Nef peptide pool or a culture without peptide was used as the negative reference condition. The study assessed, at the TCR clonotype level, memory CD4+ T cell crossreactivity between SARS-CoV-2 and common cold coronavirus spike proteins. Using patient-derived lymphoblastoid cell lines, the shared crossreactive spike epitopes were mapped to their HLA restriction. Study-level results and caveats: In around two thirds of donors, memory CD4+ clonotypes turned up that crossrecognized SARS-CoV-2 and at least one common cold coronavirus spike. Significantly weaker SARS-CoV-2-driven expansion was shown by crossreactive clones than by monoreactive clones, consistent with antigenic imprinting. Pre-pandemic and post-infection samples were not both contributed by any donor, so tracing of the source of pre-existing responses was limited. Since the crossreactivity analysis centred on spike protein, crossreactivity against other viral proteins was not assessed. Small numbers of patients and of tested TCRs were a limitation of the study.

Via the germline V gene, CDR1 is SGHNT and CDR2 YENEEA. Ends trimmed: V by 4 bases, J by 8 bases; bases unmatched to a gene: 14. Including the terminal cysteine and phenylalanine, the CDR3 comprises 16 residues. Only the CDR3 DNA is retained, 48 bases long and in frame from the first base. Concerning this clone itself: It has no known antigen specificity. Base-call qualities are not available, and no considerably larger clone is one nucleotide away.

Libraries were built with the immunoSEQ multiplex PCR assay. The study's own analysis went as follows. During preprocessing, nonproductive sequences were removed, as were CDR3s that did not start with C, did not end with F or W, or were shorter than 7 amino acids. The MANAFEST web app was used to call antigen-specific clonotypes on the basis of expansion compared with the reference and with other culture wells. A clone was considered positive if significant expansion relative to the reference culture was observed in 2 of 3 replicate wells at an FDR below 0.05. A further requirement for positive clones was significant expansion compared with all other tandem wells, along with an odds ratio above 5. Pairwise Levenshtein distance, computed with the stringdist R package after three terminal residues were trimmed from each end, was used as the measure of CDR3 homology. TCRdb took over this immuneACCESS table, retaining in-frame rearrangements with V and J assigned. Such tables are incomplete; in checked studies, under half of the missing clones stem from an unresolved V gene, and the remainder is unexplained. For V, J and clone size, that table is used; D and trimming come from the DNA. The sample records under 30,000 clones, roughly 76% of which are singletons. Roughly 14% of the sample comes from the top ten.

CD4+ T cells from unexposed donors were collected before the COVID-19 pandemic (2011-2018). Following 10 days of culture, the EasySep CD4+ T cell isolation kit was used to isolate CD4+ T cells. As cell numbers permitted, CD4+ T cells from unexposed donors were tested for reactivity to SARS-CoV-2 S and N and to four common cold coronavirus spike pools. About 2 million PBMCs per well were cultured in IMDM with 5% human AB serum and 7.5 to 10 IU/ml IL-2. Half of the culture medium was replaced with fresh IL-2-containing medium on days 3 and 7. In general, every peptide culture condition was set up in three replicate wells. The leukapheresis product for the unexposed donors was obtained through commercial purchase. Ficoll-Paque PLUS gradient centrifugation was used to isolate PBMCs from either whole blood or leukapheresis product. PBMCs were either cryopreserved at -140°C or used fresh in the expansion assay. The QIAamp Micro DNA Kit was used to extract genomic DNA from the CD4+ T cells.

In this chain, TRBV11-3 is recombined with TRBJ2-1; the junction holds 7 bases that match TRBD2. The TCR was taken from a human donor in good health. Sequencing input: CD4+ T cells from PBMCs, cultured in vitro. The DNA reads TGTGCCAGCAGCTCCCCCCGGATGGCGGGAGTGGATGAGCAGTTCTTC. Translated, it reads CASSSPRMAGVDEQFF.